Listed below are T cell receptor beta chains from one sample, sequenced in a study of blood T cell repertoires in COVID-19. Generated by immunoSEQ multiplex PCR, the TCRdb table keeps only in-frame clones and is missing some. The sample consists of about 210,000 clones, around 83% of them appearing once. Source material: peripheral blood. These receptors all stem from a man aged 45 to 65 with active or convalescent COVID-19. Each CDR3 is given with its conserved first and last residue. The D gene is left open where the match is weak. Only part of the rows carry a size: once, few, many, or a class if the clone is expanded.

V gene,J gene,D gene,clone size,CDR3 protein,CDR3 DNA
TRBV27,TRBJ2-3,.,.,CASSTSGPVDTQYF,TGTGCCAGCAGTACCAGTGGCCCCGTAGATACGCAGTATTTT
TRBV24-1,TRBJ2-2,TRBD2,.,CATSRRGGGELFF,TGTGCCACCAGCCGGCGGGGGGGCGGGGAGCTGTTTTTT
TRBV6-6,TRBJ1-2,.,.,CASSYGAGGGNGYTF,TGTGCCAGCAGTTACGGTGCGGGGGGCGGAAATGGCTACACCTTC
TRBV7-3,TRBJ2-2,TRBD2,.,CASSLNRGGNTGELFF,TGTGCCAGCAGCTTAAATCGCGGGGGGAACACCGGGGAGCTGTTTTTT
TRBV2,TRBJ2-7,.,few,CASSPTGLTYEQYF,TGTGCCAGCAGCCCGACAGGATTAACCTACGAGCAGTACTTC
TRBV2,TRBJ2-7,TRBD2,.,CASSPRTSGTGEQYF,TGTGCCAGCAGTCCCCGGACTAGCGGGACGGGCGAGCAGTACTTC
TRBV19,TRBJ1-5,TRBD1,once,CASSIRQGASSSNQPQHF,TGTGCCAGTAGTATCCGACAGGGAGCTTCGTCATCTAATCAGCCCCAGCATTTT
TRBV10-3,TRBJ1-5,.,few,CASGFPGSNQPQHF,TGTGCCAGCGGGTTCCCGGGGAGCAATCAGCCCCAGCATTTT
TRBV27,TRBJ2-7,TRBD1,.,CASSFTGGVAWAPDSYEQYF,TGTGCCAGCAGTTTTACAGGGGGAGTAGCGTGGGCCCCAGACTCCTACGAGCAGTACTTC
TRBV6-1,TRBJ2-3,TRBD2,.,CASSARSSGGTTDTQYF,TGTGCCAGCAGTGCCCGTTCTAGCGGGGGGACCACAGATACGCAGTATTTT
TRBV2,TRBJ1-2,.,.,CASSGLRGSDGYTF,TGTGCCAGCAGTGGACTCAGGGGCTCCGATGGCTACACCTTC
TRBV9,TRBJ2-5,.,.,CASSQQGLGQETQYF,TGTGCCAGCAGCCAACAGGGTTTGGGCCAAGAGACCCAGTACTTC
TRBV28,TRBJ2-7,TRBD1,.,CASSPLPMLPGQVYEQYF,TGTGCCAGCAGTCCCCTTCCCATGCTCCCGGGACAGGTCTACGAGCAGTACTTC
TRBV4-1,TRBJ1-4,TRBD1,.,CASSPQGATNEKLFF,TGCGCCAGCAGCCCCCAGGGGGCAACTAATGAAAAACTGTTTTTT
TRBV2,TRBJ2-6,.,.,CASSEWGMSGANVLTF,TGTGCCAGCAGTGAATGGGGCATGTCTGGGGCCAACGTCCTGACTTTC
TRBV15,TRBJ1-5,.,.,CATSRGTGGGTHNQPQHF,TGTGCCACCAGCAGAGGAACAGGCGGGGGGACCCACAATCAGCCCCAGCATTTT
TRBV19,TRBJ1-3,.,.,CASSPAGSGNTIYF,TGTGCCAGTAGTCCTGCGGGCTCTGGAAACACCATATATTTT
TRBV27,TRBJ1-2,.,.,CASSLQDSSNYGYTF,TGTGCCAGCAGTTTGCAAGACAGCTCAAACTATGGCTACACCTTC
TRBV3-1/TRBV3-2,TRBJ1-1,TRBD1,.,CASSIKGAGSEAFF,TGTGCCAGCAGCATAAAGGGGGCAGGTTCTGAAGCTTTCTTT
TRBV24-1,TRBJ2-1,TRBD2,.,CATSSSGTSSNEQFF,TGTGCCACCAGTTCATCCGGGACTAGCAGCAATGAGCAGTTCTTC
TRBV4-1,TRBJ1-2,.,.,CASSRGDNYGYTF,TGCGCCAGCAGCCGGGGGGATAACTATGGCTACACCTTC
TRBV16,TRBJ1-1,TRBD1,few,CASSQSDRGTEAFF,TGTGCCAGCAGCCAATCCGACAGGGGTACTGAAGCTTTCTTT
TRBV19,TRBJ1-3,TRBD1,.,CASSRTGNGNTIYF,TGTGCCAGTAGTCGGACAGGGAACGGAAACACCATATATTTT
TRBV11-2,TRBJ1-1,.,.,CASSFSGTGNTEAFF,TGTGCCAGCAGCTTTTCCGGGACTGGGAACACTGAAGCTTTCTTT
TRBV30,TRBJ1-4,.,.,CAWSKQGFDEKLFF,TGTGCCTGGAGTAAACAGGGCTTTGACGAAAAACTGTTTTTT
TRBV18,TRBJ1-1,TRBD1,.,CASSPLLRDRILGDAEAFF,TGTGCCAGCTCACCACTTCTCCGGGACAGGATTCTGGGAGACGCTGAAGCTTTCTTT
TRBV7-9,TRBJ1-2,.,.,CASSSTAINYGYTF,TGTGCCAGCAGCTCGACAGCGATTAACTATGGCTACACCTTC
TRBV5-1,TRBJ1-2,.,.,CASSLIIGGTPPYGYTF,TGCGCCAGCAGCTTGATCATCGGCGGAACACCCCCCTATGGCTACACCTTC